The entry that follows covers one T cell receptor (beta chain) sequence. It lacks a known antigen. No much larger clone is present one base from it, and per-base qualities are unavailable. These data come from a study of CD8 T cells in ankylosing spondylitis (dated by TCRdb to 2016 to 2017). Context from the whole study: T cell receptor beta repertoires were profiled in healthy donors and ankylosing spondylitis patients so that disease-linked TCR variants could be found. Samples of peripheral blood were taken, and for ankylosing spondylitis patients, synovial fluid was collected as well. The full study cohort comprised 25 or so ankylosing spondylitis patients and approximately 100 healthy donors.

Broader findings and caveats from the paper: Some motif variants were previously reported in synovial fluid and blood of reactive arthritis patients, suggesting common disease-initiation mechanisms. Blood from ankylosing spondylitis patients appeared to be characterized by a TCR beta motif composed of about 8 highly homologous amino acid variants. A CD8+ phenotype was shown by the disease-linked clones, which were found at relatively low frequencies in peripheral blood. The disease-linked clones were reported as significantly enriched in matched synovial fluid samples from ankylosing spondylitis patients.

The reads were generated on an Illumina HiSeq 2500. Quantitative 5'-RACE with molecular barcodes was the method used to prepare the TCR beta libraries. The published analysis was carried out like this. To identify disease-linked TCR variants, a new computational method was used, one built on a probabilistic model of VDJ rearrangement. Starting from the raw public reads, TCRdb applied fastp trimming at Q25, assembled clones with MiXCR and retained in-frame beta chains. CDR3 protein sequences are deduplicated, and each keeps its most common genes and DNA. Clone size and V and J calls follow TCRdb, not the original study. This sample has around 140,000 distinct CDR3 sequences in its table, and 15% to 20% of those were observed once. Around a third of the sample is taken by the ten largest. Via the germline V gene (reference sequence), CDR1 is LGHDT and CDR2 YNNKEL. For this chain, trimming is 5 bases at the V end and 4 bases at the J end, and the number of junction bases without a gene match is 4. Taken from cysteine to phenylalanine, the CDR3 has 14 residues. The entry retains the CDR3 DNA only, 42 bases that are in frame from base 1.

This receptor chain uses TRBV3-1 and TRBJ2-7, with TRBD1 matching 11 junction bases. The material sequenced was blood, either unsorted or a sorted T cell fraction (not recorded which). This clonotype originated in a male donor with ankylosing spondylitis. The nucleotide sequence reads as follows: TGTGCCAGCAGCGGACAGGGGGCGGATTACGAGCAGTACTTC. Its translation reads: CASSGQGADYEQYF.